One and the same sample provided the 7 T cell receptor beta chains below, sequenced in a study of blood T cell repertoires in COVID-19. This table comes from immunoSEQ multiplex PCR, and its TCRdb copy is limited to in-frame clones, with some not included. The sample holds about 80,000 clones, about 79% seen once. Sequencing used peripheral blood. The receptors derive from a human donor in a cohort sampled during active COVID-19.

The V and J genes are TRBV27 and TRBJ2-7; 7 bases are a match to TRBD1. This CDR3 region has 12 residues. From germline, CDR1 is MNHEY and CDR2 SMNVEV (reference sequence). Unmatched junction bases numbered 5, after V lost 6 bases and J lost 6 bases. The CDR3 protein is CASSATGAEQYV. In DNA, the CDR3 is TGTGCCAGCAGCGCCACAGGGGCCGAGCAGTACGTC.

The rearrangement joins TRBV11-2 to TRBJ2-3; D perhaps matches TRBD2 (6 bases). The CDR3 extends over 13 amino acids. The germline gives CDR1 SGHAT, CDR2 FQNNGV. V was shortened by 3 bases and J by 5 bases, with 9 bases between the two germline ends. CDR3 amino acids: CASSFAGKDTQYF. The CDR3 DNA follows: TGTGCCAGCAGCTTTGCGGGGAAAGATACGCAGTATTTT.

In this sample, this clone turned up a few times. The V and J genes are TRBV5-1 and TRBJ2-1, with D perhaps matching TRBD1 (5 bases). The germline V gene has CDR1 SGHRS and CDR2 YFSETQ. The CDR3 length is 15 residues. Trimming removed 0 bases from V and 7 bases from J, with 14 bases in between. The chain's CDR3 is CASSLEGNIKNEQFF. The CDR3 DNA sequence: TGCGCCAGCAGCTTGGAGGGGAATATAAAGAATGAGCAGTTCTTC.

The chain carries TRBV7-6 and TRBJ2-2; D is undetermined. This CDR3 comprises 14 residues. V lost 5 bases and J 0 bases, leaving 7 bases between the germline ends. Germline CDR1 SGHVS, CDR2 FNYEAQ. The CDR3 protein is CASSATTNTGELFF. The CDR3 DNA is TGTGCCAGCAGCGCTACTACGAACACCGGGGAGCTGTTTTTT.

This chain joins TRBV24-1 and TRBJ2-3, with 7 positions matching TRBD2. The J segment lost 0 bases and the V segment lost 3 bases, leaving 8 bases of the junction unmatched. This CDR3 has 17 residues. CDR1 is KGHDR, CDR2 SFDVKD, per germline. This CDR3 reads CATSDGAGVISTDTQYF. The CDR3 nucleotides are TGTGCCACCAGTGATGGGGCGGGAGTTATAAGCACAGATACGCAGTATTTT.

V gene TRBV24-1 combines with J gene TRBJ2-1; 8 bases align to TRBD2. V lost 0 bases, J lost 8 bases, and 14 bases stayed unmatched. CDR1 KGHDR and CDR2 SFDVKD come from the germline V gene. This CDR3 comprises 18 residues. The DNA for the CDR3 is TGTGCCACCAGTGATTTGCCCGGGGGGGCCGGGGGGTTAGATGAGCAGTTCTTC. This sequence encodes CATSDLPGGAGGLDEQFF.

The genes are TRBV4-2 and TRBJ1-1; TRBD1 matches 8 bases. Germline trimming cut 3 bases from V and 1 base from J; bases unmatched to any gene: 7. Germline CDR1 is LGHNA and CDR2 is YNFKEQ. The CDR3 has 16 amino acids. Here the CDR3 DNA reads TGTGCCAGCAGCCACGGTGACAGGGGTAGGAACACTGAAGCTTTCTTT. Translated, it gives CASSHGDRGRNTEAFF.